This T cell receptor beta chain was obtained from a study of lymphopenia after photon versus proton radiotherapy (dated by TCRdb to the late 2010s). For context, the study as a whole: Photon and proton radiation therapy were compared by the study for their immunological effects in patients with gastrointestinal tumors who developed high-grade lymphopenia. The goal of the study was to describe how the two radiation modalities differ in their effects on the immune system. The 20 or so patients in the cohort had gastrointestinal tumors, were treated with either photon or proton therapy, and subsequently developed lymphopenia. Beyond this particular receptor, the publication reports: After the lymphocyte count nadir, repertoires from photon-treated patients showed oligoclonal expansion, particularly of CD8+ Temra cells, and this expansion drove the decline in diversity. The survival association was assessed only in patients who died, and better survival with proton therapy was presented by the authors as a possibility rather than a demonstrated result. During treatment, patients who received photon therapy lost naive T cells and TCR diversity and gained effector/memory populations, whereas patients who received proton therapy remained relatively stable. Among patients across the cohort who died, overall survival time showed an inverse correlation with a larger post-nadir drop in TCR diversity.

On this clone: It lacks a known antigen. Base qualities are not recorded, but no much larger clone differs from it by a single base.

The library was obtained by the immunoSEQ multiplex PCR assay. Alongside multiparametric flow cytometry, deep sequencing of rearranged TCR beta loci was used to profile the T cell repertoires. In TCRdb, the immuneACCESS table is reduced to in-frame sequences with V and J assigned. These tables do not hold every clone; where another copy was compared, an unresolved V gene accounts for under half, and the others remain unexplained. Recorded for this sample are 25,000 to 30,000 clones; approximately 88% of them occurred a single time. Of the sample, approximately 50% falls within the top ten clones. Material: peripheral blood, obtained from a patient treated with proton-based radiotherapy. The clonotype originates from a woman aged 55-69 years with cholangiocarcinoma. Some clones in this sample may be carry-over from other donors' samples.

The CDR3 is CASSPGQAEETQYF. The DNA sequence follows: TGCGCCAGCAGCCCGGGACAGGCCGAAGAGACCCAGTACTTC. The chain was built from TRBV5-1 and TRBJ2-5; 8 junctional bases match TRBD1. From the germline V gene, CDR1 is SGHRS and CDR2 is YFSETQ. Taken from cysteine to phenylalanine, the CDR3 has 14 residues. Only the CDR3 DNA is retained, 42 bases long and in frame from the first base. The germline V and J ends show losses of 4 bases and 3 bases respectively, and no gene match explains 5 bases of the junction. Beyond the CDR3, the reference TRBV5-1 and TRBJ2-5 genes provide the residues; the full variable domain reads: KAGVTQTPRYLIKTRGQQVTLSCSPISGHRSVSWYQQTPGQGLQFLFEYFSETQRNKGNFPGRFSGRQFSNSRSEMNVSTLELGDSALYLCASSPGQAEETQYFGPGTRLLVL.